This TCR beta chain derives from a study of T cell responses to AZD1222 COVID-19 vaccine. Trimming cost V 0 bases and J 3 bases, with 11 bases left between them. The CDR3 covers 15 residues. Germline V gene data show CDR1 as ENHRY and CDR2 as SYGVKD. Repertoires were generated with immunoSEQ multiplex PCR, while TCRdb's copy carries only in-frame clones and drops some. The sample lists 90,000 to 110,000 clones; more than 70% were seen once. The sequencing used peripheral blood, collected 28 days after the second AZD1222 dose. This sequence originates from an adult who received the AZD1222 COVID-19 vaccine. The chain is built from TRBV10-3 and TRBJ1-1; a weak D match, TRBD1 (5 bases). CDR3 sequence reads: CAISESGQGYTEAFF. In DNA form, the CDR3 reads TGTGCCATCAGTGAGTCTGGGCAGGGATACACTGAAGCTTTCTTT.